This T cell receptor (beta chain) was observed in a study of response to subunit inactivated influenza vaccine. Each CDR3 protein is one row after TCRdb ran MiXCR on the RT-PCR reads. The profile covers approximately 480,000 distinct CDR3 sequences, with approximately 10% appearing a single time and approximately 12% taken by the ten largest. This clonotype has just one count. Its antigen is unidentified. General study findings and limits: Only a handful of new T cells, the authors suggested, are recruited with each seasonal influenza vaccination.

V dropped 2 bases and J dropped 8 bases, with 9 bases sitting between them. This CDR3 contains 13 residues. Germline values: CDR1 LGHDT, CDR2 YNNKEL (reference sequence). The chain has TRBV3-1 and TRBJ1-4; D remains ambiguous. Sequenced material: PBMCs from blood, taken roughly 45 days after vaccination. This receptor was taken from a man in his fifties who received an inactivated influenza vaccine. CDR3 residues: CASSQPEREKLFF. In DNA form, the CDR3 reads TGTGCCAGCAGCCAACCCGAGAGGGAAAAACTGTTTTTT.